This T cell receptor beta chain emerged from a study of blood T cell repertoires in COVID-19. Across the whole study: COVID-19 samples collected from the United States, Italy and Spain covered acute and convalescent phases.

With 3 bases clipped from V and 6 bases from J, the junction kept 10 bases outside the gene matches. The CDR3 spans 17 residues. Per the germline V gene, CDR1 is KGHDR and CDR2 is SFDVKD. Libraries were prepared by immunoSEQ multiplex PCR; TCRdb keeps only in-frame clonotypes and omits some of them. The sample yields about 270,000 clones, around 93% seen once. This sequence originates from a man in his forties who had been exposed to COVID-19. The sequencing input was PBMCs or T cells enriched from blood (not recorded which). The chain uses TRBV24-1 and TRBJ2-3; 11 nucleotides line up with TRBD2. The CDR3 is CATSDEHSGRAIDTQYF. CDR3 bases: TGTGCCACCAGTGATGAACATAGCGGGAGGGCCATCGATACGCAGTATTTT.